The rows below give T cell receptor beta chains drawn from one sample of a study of chemoradiotherapy in HPV16-positive cancers. Profiled with immunoSEQ multiplex PCR; TCRdb holds only in-frame clones, not every one. Altogether 4,000 to 6,000 clones are present, around 90% being singletons, with the ten largest covering approximately 3%. The sequenced sample was tumor tissue, obtained from a patient who underwent chemoradiotherapy. Receptor source: a human donor with HPV-associated anogenital cancer. Each CDR3 is given with its conserved first and last residue. The order of the fields is J gene, D gene, V gene, clone size, CDR3 DNA, CDR3 protein. D genes are given only for firm matches. Clone size is stated in some rows and not others, as once, few, many or a class when expanded.

J: TRBJ2-7; D: TRBD2; V: TRBV6-5; size: -; DNA: TGTGCCAGCACGAAGGCGACTAGCGGACCCTACGAGCAGTACTTC; CDR3: CASTKATSGPYEQYF
J: TRBJ2-2; D: -; V: TRBV5-1; size: -; DNA: TGCGCCAGCAGTTATCCGGGACGGACGAACACCGGGGAGCTGTTTTTT; CDR3: CASSYPGRTNTGELFF
J: TRBJ1-1; D: -; V: TRBV28; size: -; DNA: TGTGCCAGCAGTCCCGTGACCACTGAAGCTTTCTTT; CDR3: CASSPVTTEAFF
J: TRBJ1-2; D: -; V: TRBV7-2; size: -; DNA: TGTGCCAGCAGCCTCCCTGAGAGGGGGGCCCGAGGCTACACCTTC; CDR3: CASSLPERGARGYTF
J: TRBJ1-2; D: TRBD1; V: TRBV6-5; size: -; DNA: TGTGCCAGCAGTTACAAACAGGGGGCGAAGGTCTATGGCTACACCTTC; CDR3: CASSYKQGAKVYGYTF
J: TRBJ2-3; D: -; V: TRBV5-6; size: -; DNA: TGTGCCAGCAGCTTGTCAGCGGTCACAGATACGCAGTATTTT; CDR3: CASSLSAVTDTQYF
J: TRBJ2-5; D: TRBD2; V: TRBV19; size: -; DNA: TGTGCCAGTAGTCTCGGGACTAGACGTCGGGAGACCCAGTACTTC; CDR3: CASSLGTRRRETQYF
J: TRBJ1-2; D: -; V: TRBV28; size: -; DNA: TGTGCCAGCCGAATCAGCTATACCAGTTATGGCTACACCTTC; CDR3: CASRISYTSYGYTF
J: TRBJ2-2; D: -; V: TRBV19; size: -; DNA: TGTGCCAGTAGAGACAGTCCTAACACCGGGGAGCTGTTTTTT; CDR3: CASRDSPNTGELFF
J: TRBJ2-6; D: -; V: TRBV11-2; size: -; DNA: TGTGCCAGCAGCTTAATACGGACTGTGATCTCTGGGGCCAACGTCCTGACTTTC; CDR3: CASSLIRTVISGANVLTF
J: TRBJ2-3; D: -; V: TRBV7-2; size: -; DNA: TGTGCCAGCAGCGGAGGAGAAGCTCGAGGAGATACGCAGTATTTT; CDR3: CASSGGEARGDTQYF
J: TRBJ1-1; D: -; V: TRBV28; size: -; DNA: TGTGCCAGCAGTTTCGTGAACACTGAAGCTTTCTTT; CDR3: CASSFVNTEAFF
J: TRBJ2-2; D: TRBD2; V: TRBV7-3; size: -; DNA: TGTGCCAGCAGCTTAACGACGATGGCGGGAGGTAGTACCGGGGAGCTGTTTTTT; CDR3: CASSLTTMAGGSTGELFF
J: TRBJ2-2; D: -; V: TRBV14; size: -; DNA: TGTGCCAGCAGCCGCTACGGGAACACCGGGGAGCTGTTTTTT; CDR3: CASSRYGNTGELFF
J: TRBJ1-2; D: -; V: TRBV5-5; size: -; DNA: TGTGCCAGCAGCTTGAACCCCTTCCTGCGGGCTTCGGGCTATGGCTACACCTTC; CDR3: CASSLNPFLRASGYGYTF
J: TRBJ2-1; D: TRBD2; V: TRBV28; size: once; DNA: TGTGCCAGCAGTGTAGCGGGGCTCAATGAGCAGTTCTTC; CDR3: CASSVAGLNEQFF
J: TRBJ1-3; D: -; V: TRBV6-1; size: -; DNA: TGTGCCAGCAGTACAGGTGCCTCTGGAAACACCATATATTTT; CDR3: CASSTGASGNTIYF
J: TRBJ2-4; D: -; V: TRBV14; size: -; DNA: TGTGCCAGCAGCCAAGCCCAGGGACGTGCCAAAAACATTCAGTACTTC; CDR3: CASSQAQGRAKNIQYF
J: TRBJ1-2; D: -; V: TRBV30; size: -; DNA: TGTGCCTGGAGTGGAAAAGCGGGGTCCGATGGCTACACCTTC; CDR3: CAWSGKAGSDGYTF
J: TRBJ1-2; D: -; V: TRBV9; size: -; DNA: TGTGCCAGCAGCGTAGAAGGGGACCTCTATGGTTACACCTTC; CDR3: CASSVEGDLYGYTF
J: TRBJ2-2; D: TRBD2; V: TRBV15; size: -; DNA: TGTGCCACCAGCAGAGATGGGAGGATGGGGCTAGCGGGACTTAGGGCCGGGGAGCTGTTTTTT; CDR3: CATSRDGRMGLAGLRAGELFF
J: TRBJ1-1; D: -; V: TRBV9; size: few; DNA: TGTGCCAGCAGCCCCCCGATCGGTATGGACACTGAAGCTTTCTTT; CDR3: CASSPPIGMDTEAFF
J: TRBJ2-2; D: -; V: TRBV5-4; size: -; DNA: TGTGCCAGCAGCTTTCCCAACACCGGGGAGCTGTTTTTT; CDR3: CASSFPNTGELFF
J: TRBJ2-5; D: TRBD1; V: TRBV28; size: -; DNA: TGTGCCAGCAGCTGGCAGGGGGCCGGGACCCAGTACTTC; CDR3: CASSWQGAGTQYF
J: TRBJ2-6; D: -; V: TRBV27; size: -; DNA: TGTGCCAGCAGTTTTAGGGGGTCTGGGGCCAACGTCCTGACTTTC; CDR3: CASSFRGSGANVLTF
J: TRBJ2-1; D: TRBD2; V: TRBV19; size: -; DNA: TGTGCCAGTAGTATTATCCCCACTAGCGAAAATGAGCAGTTCTTC; CDR3: CASSIIPTSENEQFF
J: TRBJ2-5; D: -; V: TRBV5-1; size: -; DNA: TGCGCCAGCAGCTTGGAGTTAAAAGAGACCCAGTACTTC; CDR3: CASSLELKETQYF
J: TRBJ1-1; D: -; V: TRBV5-5; size: -; DNA: TGTGCCAGCAGCCAATGGGGGGTTCCCACTGAAGCTTTCTTT; CDR3: CASSQWGVPTEAFF
J: TRBJ1-2; D: -; V: TRBV6-5; size: -; DNA: TGTGCCAGCAGTTACTCGCCGCAATCTAACTATGGCTACACCTTC; CDR3: CASSYSPQSNYGYTF
J: TRBJ2-5; D: -; V: TRBV7-2; size: -; DNA: TGTGCCAGCAGGGGGACTGTTGGGACGGGGACCCAGTACTTC; CDR3: CASRGTVGTGTQYF
J: TRBJ2-3; D: TRBD1; V: TRBV4-1; size: -; DNA: TGCGCCAGCAGCCCGGGACAGGGGGAATCGTTCGATACGCAGTATTTT; CDR3: CASSPGQGESFDTQYF
J: TRBJ2-2; D: -; V: TRBV7-8; size: -; DNA: TGTGCCACCACGAAAGCCGGGGAGCTGTTTTTT; CDR3: CATTKAGELFF
J: TRBJ2-1; D: -; V: TRBV6-4; size: once; DNA: TGTGCCAGCAGTGACGGCAAGGGGGGAGTCAATGAGCAGTTCTTC; CDR3: CASSDGKGGVNEQFF
J: TRBJ2-7; D: -; V: TRBV7-3; size: -; DNA: TGTGCCAGCAGCTTAAAGAGGACTATCCCTCCCCCCTACGAGCAGTACTTC; CDR3: CASSLKRTIPPPYEQYF
J: TRBJ1-2; D: -; V: TRBV4-2; size: -; DNA: TGTGCCAGCAGCCAAGTTTCGGACGGAGGCTTTCATGGCTACACCTTC; CDR3: CASSQVSDGGFHGYTF
J: TRBJ2-1; D: -; V: TRBV5-1; size: -; DNA: TGCGCCAGCAGCCCCTCGAGAGGGGGTGGTTACAATGAGCAGTTCTTC; CDR3: CASSPSRGGGYNEQFF
J: TRBJ2-1; D: -; V: TRBV6-4; size: -; DNA: TGTGCCAGCAGTGATGGGCAGGGGTACAATGAGCAGTTCTTC; CDR3: CASSDGQGYNEQFF
J: TRBJ2-1; D: -; V: TRBV19; size: -; DNA: TGTGCCAGTAGTATAGGGCCGGCCAGGGCCAATGAGCAGTTCTTC; CDR3: CASSIGPARANEQFF
J: TRBJ2-7; D: -; V: TRBV5-1; size: -; DNA: TGCGCCAGCAGCTCAAGGGGGGCGGGCGGACGCTCTTACGAGCAGTACTTC; CDR3: CASSSRGAGGRSYEQYF
J: TRBJ1-5; D: -; V: TRBV6-6; size: -; DNA: TGTGCCAGCGATCTGGGCAATCAGCCCCAGCATTTT; CDR3: CASDLGNQPQHF
J: TRBJ1-2; D: TRBD1; V: TRBV19; size: -; DNA: TGTGCCAGTAGTACATGGACAGGAGGCTATGGCTACACCTTC; CDR3: CASSTWTGGYGYTF
J: TRBJ1-3; D: -; V: TRBV7-9; size: -; DNA: TGTGCCAGCAGCTACCGAGGGGAGTCGGCTGGAAACACCATATATTTT; CDR3: CASSYRGESAGNTIYF
J: TRBJ1-2; D: -; V: TRBV30; size: few; DNA: TGTGCCTGGAGAACAGGGTATGCCTACACCTTC; CDR3: CAWRTGYAYTF
J: TRBJ1-2; D: -; V: TRBV27; size: once; DNA: TGTGCCAGCAGCTCACAGGGTCAAGGTACCTCTAACTATGGCTACACCTTC; CDR3: CASSSQGQGTSNYGYTF
J: TRBJ1-1; D: -; V: TRBV18; size: few; DNA: TGTGCCAGCTCACCTGCCGGGAACACTGAAGCTTTCTTT; CDR3: CASSPAGNTEAFF
J: TRBJ1-1; D: TRBD1; V: TRBV6-1; size: -; DNA: TGTGCCAGCAGTCATCAGGGGGCCTACACTGAAGCTTTCTTT; CDR3: CASSHQGAYTEAFF
J: TRBJ2-2; D: -; V: TRBV25-1; size: few; DNA: TGTGCCAGCACCGAAGGGACCAAGAACACCGGGGAGCTGTTTTTT; CDR3: CASTEGTKNTGELFF
J: TRBJ2-1; D: -; V: TRBV7-2; size: -; DNA: TGTGCCAGCAGCTTCGGGACCGTGCAGTTCTTC; CDR3: CASSFGTVQFF
J: TRBJ1-4; D: -; V: TRBV19; size: -; DNA: TGTGCCAGTAACGGGCAGAAGTCAACAACTAATGAAAAACTGTTTTTT; CDR3: CASNGQKSTTNEKLFF
J: TRBJ1-1; D: -; V: TRBV7-9; size: -; DNA: TGTGCCAGCTCACGGGACGTCGGGGACACTGAAGCTTTCTTT; CDR3: CASSRDVGDTEAFF
J: TRBJ2-3; D: -; V: TRBV7-9; size: -; DNA: TGTGCCAGCAGCTTTGATGGGCCAGATACGCAGTATTTT; CDR3: CASSFDGPDTQYF
J: TRBJ2-7; D: TRBD1; V: TRBV30; size: -; DNA: TGTGCCTGGGTGGGTCGGGACAGACTACGCGAGCAGTACTTC; CDR3: CAWVGRDRLREQYF
J: TRBJ2-5; D: -; V: TRBV10-3; size: -; DNA: TGTGCCATCAGGACGGGGTACCAAGAGACCCAGTACTTC; CDR3: CAIRTGYQETQYF
J: TRBJ2-7; D: -; V: TRBV2; size: -; DNA: TGTGCCAGCAGTGATGGGGGCCTCACCTACGAGCAGTACTTC; CDR3: CASSDGGLTYEQYF
J: TRBJ2-7; D: TRBD2; V: TRBV19; size: -; DNA: TGTGCCAGTAGTATGGGACTAGCGGGGACCTACGAGCAGTACTTC; CDR3: CASSMGLAGTYEQYF